This note documents a single TCR beta chain sequence. The CDR3 totals 15 residues. Trimming took off 1 base at V and 4 bases at J, with 13 bases between the two ends. CDR1 and CDR2 from the germline V gene are SGHTA and FQGNSA. The protocol was immunoSEQ multiplex PCR, while the TCRdb copy is restricted to in-frame clones and leaves out a portion. The sample comprises hundreds of thousands of clones, 75% to 90% of which are singletons, and over 6% rests with the top ten. The data derive from a study of blood T cell repertoires in COVID-19. Sample: peripheral blood. The rearrangement links TRBV7-2 to TRBJ1-2, with TRBD1 as a possible D gene (5 bases). The TCR comes from a woman aged 50 to 60 with COVID-19, enrolled during active disease. The CDR3, as DNA: TGTGCCAGCAGCTTAGGGGGTTTGGGACTCTATGGCTACACCTTC. Encoded protein: CASSLGGLGLYGYTF.